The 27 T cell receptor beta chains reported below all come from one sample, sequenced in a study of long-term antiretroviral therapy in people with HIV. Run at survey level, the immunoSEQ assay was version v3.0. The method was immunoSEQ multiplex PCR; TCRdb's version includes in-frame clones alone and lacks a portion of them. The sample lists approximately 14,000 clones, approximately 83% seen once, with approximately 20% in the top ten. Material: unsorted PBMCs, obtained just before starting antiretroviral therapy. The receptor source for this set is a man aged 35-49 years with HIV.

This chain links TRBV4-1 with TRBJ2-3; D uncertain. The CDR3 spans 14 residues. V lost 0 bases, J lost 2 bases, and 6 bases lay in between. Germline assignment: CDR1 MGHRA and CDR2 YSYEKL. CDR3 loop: CASSQDVTTDTQYF. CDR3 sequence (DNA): TGCGCCAGCAGCCAAGATGTCACCACAGATACGCAGTATTTT.

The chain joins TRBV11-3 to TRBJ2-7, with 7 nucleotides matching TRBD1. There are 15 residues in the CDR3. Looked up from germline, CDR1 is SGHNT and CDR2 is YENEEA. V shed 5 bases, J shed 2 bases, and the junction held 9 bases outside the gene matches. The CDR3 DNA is TGTGCCAGCAGCGTCGGGACAGCCGAGGCCTACGAGCAGTACTTC. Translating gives CASSVGTAEAYEQYF.

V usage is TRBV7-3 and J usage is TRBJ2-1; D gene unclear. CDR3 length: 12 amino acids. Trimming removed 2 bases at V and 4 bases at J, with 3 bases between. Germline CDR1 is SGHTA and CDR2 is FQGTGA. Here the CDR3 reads CASSLRYNEQFF. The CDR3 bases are TGTGCCAGCAGCTTACGGTACAATGAGCAGTTCTTC.

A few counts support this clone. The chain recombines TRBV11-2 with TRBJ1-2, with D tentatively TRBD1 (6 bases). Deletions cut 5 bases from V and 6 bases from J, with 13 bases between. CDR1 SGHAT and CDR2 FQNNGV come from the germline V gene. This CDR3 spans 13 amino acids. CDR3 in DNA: TGTGCCAGCAGCCAAGGGGGGAGGCATGGCTACACCTTC. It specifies CASSQGGRHGYTF.

CDR3: CASSLDRGGYTF. As DNA, the CDR3 is TGTGCCAGCAGCTTAGATAGGGGAGGCTACACCTTC. The rearrangement joins TRBV7-9 to TRBJ1-2; D perhaps matches TRBD1 (5 bases). There are 12 residues in the CDR3. V dropped 1 base and J dropped 8 bases, with 8 bases sitting between them. Germline V gene lookup returns CDR1 SEHNR and CDR2 FQNEAQ (reference sequence).

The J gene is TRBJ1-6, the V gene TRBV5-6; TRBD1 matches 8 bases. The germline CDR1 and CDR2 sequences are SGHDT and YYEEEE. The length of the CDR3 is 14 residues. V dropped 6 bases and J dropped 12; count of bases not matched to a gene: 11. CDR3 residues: CASTSGTGGVPLHF. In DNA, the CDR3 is TGTGCCAGCACTTCTGGAACAGGGGGGGTACCCCTCCACTTT.

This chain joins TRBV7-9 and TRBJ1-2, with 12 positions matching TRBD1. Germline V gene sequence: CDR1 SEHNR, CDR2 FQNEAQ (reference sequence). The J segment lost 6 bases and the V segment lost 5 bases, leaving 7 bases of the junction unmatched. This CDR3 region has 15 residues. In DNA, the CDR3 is TGTGCCAGCAGCCCCGGGACAGGGGGCGTTGATGGCTACACCTTC. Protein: CASSPGTGGVDGYTF.

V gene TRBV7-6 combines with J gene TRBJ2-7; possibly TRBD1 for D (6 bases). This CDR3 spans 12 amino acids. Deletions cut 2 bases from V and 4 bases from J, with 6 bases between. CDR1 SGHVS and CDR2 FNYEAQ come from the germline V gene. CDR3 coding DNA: TGTGCCAGCAGCTTAAGGGGGTACGAGCAGTACTTC. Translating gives CASSLRGYEQYF.

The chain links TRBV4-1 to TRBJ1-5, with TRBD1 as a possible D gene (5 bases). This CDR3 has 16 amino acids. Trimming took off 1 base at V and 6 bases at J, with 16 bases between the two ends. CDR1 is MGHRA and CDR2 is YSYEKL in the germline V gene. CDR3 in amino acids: CASSQAGLVGGQPQHF. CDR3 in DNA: TGCGCCAGCAGCCAAGCGGGGTTAGTGGGGGGTCAGCCCCAGCATTTT.

The DNA of the CDR3 is TGCGCCAGCAGCCCCCGGGACGGAACGAACACCGGGGAGCTGTTTTTT. Translating it yields CASSPRDGTNTGELFF. This chain joins TRBV4-1 and TRBJ2-2; perhaps D is TRBD1 or TRBD2 (5 bases each). Germline-derived CDR1 and CDR2 are MGHRA and YSYEKL. V lost 4 bases and J 0 bases, leaving 12 bases between the germline ends. The CDR3 length is 16 residues.

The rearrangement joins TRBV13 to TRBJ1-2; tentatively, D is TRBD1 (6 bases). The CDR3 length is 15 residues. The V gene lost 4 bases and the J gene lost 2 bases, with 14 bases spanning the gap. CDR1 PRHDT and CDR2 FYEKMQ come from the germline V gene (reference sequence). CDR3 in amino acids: CASSSASQGNYGYTF. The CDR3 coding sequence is TGTGCCAGCAGCTCCGCATCGCAGGGGAACTATGGCTACACCTTC.

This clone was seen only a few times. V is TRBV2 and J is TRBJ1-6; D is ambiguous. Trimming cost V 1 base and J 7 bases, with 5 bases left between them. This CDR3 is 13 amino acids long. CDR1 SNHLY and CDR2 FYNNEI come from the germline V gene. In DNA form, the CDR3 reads TGTGCCAGCAGTGAAGAACTGAATTCACCCCTCCACTTT. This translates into CASSEELNSPLHF.

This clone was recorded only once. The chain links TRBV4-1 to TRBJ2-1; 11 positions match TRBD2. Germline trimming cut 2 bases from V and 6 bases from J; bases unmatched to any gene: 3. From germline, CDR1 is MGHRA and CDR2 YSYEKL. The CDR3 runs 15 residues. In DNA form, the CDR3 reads TGCGCCAGCAGCCAATCTAGCGGGGGGCTCAATGAGCAGTTCTTC. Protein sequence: CASSQSSGGLNEQFF.

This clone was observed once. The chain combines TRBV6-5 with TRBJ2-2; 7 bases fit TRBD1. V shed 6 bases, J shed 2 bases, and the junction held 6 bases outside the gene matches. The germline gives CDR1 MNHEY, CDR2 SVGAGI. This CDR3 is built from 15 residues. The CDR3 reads CASRTGKFNTGELFF. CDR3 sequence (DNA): TGTGCCAGCAGGACAGGGAAGTTTAACACCGGGGAGCTGTTTTTT.

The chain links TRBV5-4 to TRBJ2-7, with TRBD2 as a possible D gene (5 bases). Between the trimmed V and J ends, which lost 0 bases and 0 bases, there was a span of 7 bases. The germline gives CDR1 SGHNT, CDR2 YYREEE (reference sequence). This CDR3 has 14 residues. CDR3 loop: CASSLGGYSYEQYF. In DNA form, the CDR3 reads TGTGCCAGCAGCTTGGGCGGGTACTCCTACGAGCAGTACTTC.

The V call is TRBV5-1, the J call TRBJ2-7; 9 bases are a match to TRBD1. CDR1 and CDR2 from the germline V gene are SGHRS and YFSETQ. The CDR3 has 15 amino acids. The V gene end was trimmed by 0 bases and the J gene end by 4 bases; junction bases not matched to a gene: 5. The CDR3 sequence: CASSLAGQGVYEQYF. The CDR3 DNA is TGCGCCAGCAGCTTGGCGGGACAGGGTGTTTACGAGCAGTACTTC.

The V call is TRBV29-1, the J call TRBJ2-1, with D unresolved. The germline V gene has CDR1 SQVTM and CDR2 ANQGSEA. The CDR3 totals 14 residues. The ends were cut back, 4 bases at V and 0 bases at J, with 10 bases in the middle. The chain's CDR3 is CSVAEWSSYNEQFF. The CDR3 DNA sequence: TGCAGCGTTGCCGAGTGGAGCTCCTACAATGAGCAGTTCTTC.

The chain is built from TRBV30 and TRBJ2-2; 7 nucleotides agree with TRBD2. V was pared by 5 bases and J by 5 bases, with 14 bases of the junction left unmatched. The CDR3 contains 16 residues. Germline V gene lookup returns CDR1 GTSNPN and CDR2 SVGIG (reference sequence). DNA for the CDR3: TGTGCCTGGGATAAACCGGGGACTACCTTTACCGGGGAGCTGTTTTTT. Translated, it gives CAWDKPGTTFTGELFF.

The CDR3 DNA follows: TGTGCCAGCAGCTTAGGTCAGTTATATGGCTACACCTTC. Translation: CASSLGQLYGYTF. This chain connects TRBV7-9 to TRBJ1-2; no reliable D call. From germline, CDR1 is SEHNR and CDR2 FQNEAQ (reference sequence). Trimming left V 1 base short and J 5 bases short, with 8 bases between. The CDR3 consists of 13 residues. Full variable domain (rest looked up from reference TRBV7-9 and TRBJ1-2): DTGVSQNPRHKITKRGQNVTFRCDPISEHNRLYWYRQTLGQGPEFLTYFQNEAQLEKSRLLSDRFSAERPKGSFSTLEIQRTEQGDSAMYLCASSLGQLYGYTFGSGTRLTVV.

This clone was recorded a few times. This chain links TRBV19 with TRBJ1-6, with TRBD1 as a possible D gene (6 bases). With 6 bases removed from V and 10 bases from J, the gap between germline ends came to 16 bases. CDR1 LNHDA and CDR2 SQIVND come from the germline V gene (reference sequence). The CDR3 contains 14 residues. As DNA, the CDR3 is TGTGCCAGTAGCTTTCAACAGGGAAGGTCACCCCTCCACTTT. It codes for CASSFQQGRSPLHF.

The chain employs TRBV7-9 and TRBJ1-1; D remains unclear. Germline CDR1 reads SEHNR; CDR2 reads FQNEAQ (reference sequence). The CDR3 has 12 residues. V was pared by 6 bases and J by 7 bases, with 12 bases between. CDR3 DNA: TGTGCCAGCAGTCCAGAGGGCGGTGAAGCTTTCTTT. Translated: CASSPEGGEAFF.

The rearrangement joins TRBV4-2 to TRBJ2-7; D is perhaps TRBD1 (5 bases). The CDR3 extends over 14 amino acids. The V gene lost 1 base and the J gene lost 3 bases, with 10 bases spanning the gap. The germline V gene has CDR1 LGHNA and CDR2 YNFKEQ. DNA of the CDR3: TGTGCCAGCAGCCAAGGCCAGGGAAGCTACGAGCAGTACTTC. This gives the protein CASSQGQGSYEQYF.

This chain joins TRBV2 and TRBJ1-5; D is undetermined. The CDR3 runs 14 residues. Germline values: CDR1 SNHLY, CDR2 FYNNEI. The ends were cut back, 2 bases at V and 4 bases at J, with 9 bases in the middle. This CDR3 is CASSEFQRNQPQHF. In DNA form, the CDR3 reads TGTGCCAGCAGTGAATTTCAGAGGAATCAGCCCCAGCATTTT. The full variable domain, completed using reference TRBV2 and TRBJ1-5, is EPEVTQTPSHQVTQMGQEVILRCVPISNHLYFYWYRQILGQKVEFLVSFYNNEISEKSEIFDDQFSVERPDGSNFTLKIRSTKLEDSAMYFCASSEFQRNQPQHFGDGTRLSIL.

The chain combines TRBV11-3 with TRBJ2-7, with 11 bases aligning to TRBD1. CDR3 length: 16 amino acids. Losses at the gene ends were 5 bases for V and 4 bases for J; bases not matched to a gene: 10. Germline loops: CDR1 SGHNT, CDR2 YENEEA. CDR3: CASSPRTGGEFYEQYF. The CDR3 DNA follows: TGTGCCAGCAGCCCCCGGACAGGGGGCGAGTTTTACGAGCAGTACTTC.

DNA for the CDR3: TGTGCCAGCATGACAGGGGCCATACAGGCCGGGGAGCTGTTTTTT. As protein: CASMTGAIQAGELFF. The J gene is TRBJ2-2, the V gene TRBV19; 8 nucleotides align to TRBD1. Germline CDR1 LNHDA, CDR2 SQIVND (reference sequence). The trim removed 9 bases at V and 6 bases at J, leaving 12 bases unmatched. This CDR3 is built from 15 residues.

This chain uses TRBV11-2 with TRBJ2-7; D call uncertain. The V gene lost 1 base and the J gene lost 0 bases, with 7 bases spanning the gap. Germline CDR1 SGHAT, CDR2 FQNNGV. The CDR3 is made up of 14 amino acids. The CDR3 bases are TGTGCCAGCAGCTTAGGCCTGCCCTCCTACGAGCAGTACTTC. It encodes CASSLGLPSYEQYF.

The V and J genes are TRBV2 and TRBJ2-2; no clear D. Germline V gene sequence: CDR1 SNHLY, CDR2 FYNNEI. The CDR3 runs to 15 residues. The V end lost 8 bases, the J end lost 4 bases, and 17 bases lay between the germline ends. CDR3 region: CASVVAPRSTGELFF. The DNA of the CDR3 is TGTGCCAGCGTGGTAGCCCCGCGTAGCACCGGGGAGCTGTTTTTT.